This T cell receptor beta chain was profiled in a study of blood T cell repertoires in COVID-19. About the research overall: Whether acute or convalescent, the COVID-19 samples came from the United States, Italy and Spain. T cells, B-cell-depleted T cells, or PBMCs provided the cDNA or gDNA that served as material.

Trimming stripped 2 bases from V and 8 bases from J, with 10 bases between. The CDR3 sequence is 13 residues long. Per germline, CDR1 SGHTA and CDR2 FQGTGA. In the study's own analysis: Reference gene primer amplification in the assay estimated nucleated cell counts. Assay: immunoSEQ multiplex PCR; the TCRdb copy retains only in-frame clones and omits some. V and J calls and clone size come straight from that table; D and trimming were deduced from the DNA. The sample carries approximately 61,000 clones, roughly 84% recorded once. The sequenced sample was peripheral blood. This TCR came from a woman aged 70-85 years with acute or convalescent COVID-19. The chain links TRBV7-3 to TRBJ2-1; D not certain. CDR3 sequence: CASSLAVKDEQFF. The CDR3 nucleotides are TGTGCCAGCAGCTTAGCGGTTAAGGATGAGCAGTTCTTC.